These 30 T cell receptor beta chains share one sample of origin, sequenced in a study of cytomegalovirus exposure and HLA in healthy donors. Primers for the PCR totalled 60 Vbeta and 13 Jbeta. Using immunoSEQ multiplex PCR, the repertoire was profiled, and TCRdb retains in-frame clones only, with some absent. The sample carries about 180,000 clones, roughly 80% recorded once. Sequenced sample: PBMCs. The receptors here all came from a man under 40 in good health and CMV-seronegative.

This clone was seen a single time. This chain links TRBV2 with TRBJ2-1; 16 nucleotides align to TRBD2. Trimming took 8 bases from V and 7 from J; bases not matched to a gene: 5. This CDR3 spans 15 amino acids. Germline V gene data show CDR1 as SNHLY and CDR2 as FYNNEI. The CDR3 nucleotides read TGTGCCAGCCGAAAGGGACTAGCGGGGGGGAATGAGCAGTTCTTC. Its translation is CASRKGLAGGNEQFF. Variable domain in full (rest from reference TRBV2 and TRBJ2-1): EPEVTQTPSHQVTQMGQEVILRCVPISNHLYFYWYRQILGQKVEFLVSFYNNEISEKSEIFDDQFSVERPDGSNFTLKIRSTKLEDSAMYFCASRKGLAGGNEQFFGPGTRLTVL.

The chain uses TRBV7-3 and TRBJ1-1; D uncertain. Looked up from germline, CDR1 is SGHTA and CDR2 is FQGTGA. Trimming took off 2 bases at V and 2 bases at J, with 6 bases between the two ends. This CDR3 is built from 13 residues. CDR3 DNA sequence: TGTGCCAGCAGCTTAGGGCGTAACACTGAAGCTTTCTTT. Protein: CASSLGRNTEAFF.

In its sample, this clone was seen a few times. The chain is built from TRBV7-9 and TRBJ2-1; D possibly corresponds to TRBD1 (5 bases). V was pared by 3 bases and J by 13 bases, with 10 bases between. CDR1 is SEHNR and CDR2 is FQNEAQ in the germline V gene (reference sequence). CDR3 size: 11 residues. The CDR3 DNA sequence: TGTGCCAGCAGCTTTACGACAGAACAGTTCTTC. The encoded protein is CASSFTTEQFF.

This clone has just one count. The chain carries TRBV28 and TRBJ1-1, with 12 bases lining up with TRBD1. The CDR3 extends over 15 amino acids. J was trimmed by 7 bases and V by 6 bases; bases with no gene match: 9. Per the germline V gene, CDR1 is MDHEN and CDR2 is SYDVKM. This chain's CDR3 is CASRGGGQGALEAFF. For the CDR3, the DNA is TGTGCCAGCAGGGGTGGGGGACAGGGGGCTCTTGAAGCTTTCTTT. The entire variable domain, with the rest obtained from reference TRBV28 and TRBJ1-1, is as follows: DVKVTQSSRYLVKRTGEKVFLECVQDMDHENMFWYRQDPGLGLRLIYFSYDVKMKEKGDIPEGYSVSREKKERFSLILESASTNQTSMYLCASRGGGQGALEAFFGQGTRLTVV.

For the CDR3, the DNA is TGTGCCAGCAGCCCGTCCTCGGCTCCCCCAGGGGGCATCGGTGAAAAACTGTTTTTT. It yields the protein CASSPSSAPPGGIGEKLFF. The rearrangement links TRBV7-9 to TRBJ1-4, with 8 bases aligning to TRBD1. V shed 5 bases and J 7 bases; nucleotides not matched to a gene: 21. Per the germline V gene, CDR1 is SEHNR and CDR2 is FQNEAQ (reference sequence). The CDR3 is 19 amino acids.

V and J are TRBV4-3 and TRBJ2-5; 13 positions agree with TRBD2. This CDR3 contains 16 residues. V lost 1 base, J lost 4 bases, and 3 bases stayed unmatched. CDR1 LGHNA and CDR2 YSLEER come from the germline V gene. The CDR3 region has the DNA TGCGCCAGCAGCCAAGGAACTAGCGGGGGGGGAGAGACCCAGTACTTC. Translation gives CASSQGTSGGGETQYF.

This clone was observed a single time. The chain uses TRBV6-6 and TRBJ2-1; 9 positions agree with TRBD1. Looked up from germline, CDR1 is MNHNY and CDR2 is SVGAGI (reference sequence). Trimming cost V 10 bases and J 8 bases; bases outside gene matches: 9. CDR3 length equals 13 residues. This CDR3 is CATHQGQGYEQFF. Here the CDR3 DNA reads TGTGCCACCCATCAGGGACAGGGTTATGAGCAGTTCTTC.

This clone came up once. The chain employs TRBV27 and TRBJ1-6; no definite D call. The germline V gene encodes CDR1 MNHEY and CDR2 SMNVEV (reference sequence). Trimming took 3 bases from V and 7 from J, leaving 7 bases between them. This CDR3 has 13 amino acids. Here the CDR3 reads CASSFSVNSPLHF. CDR3 coding DNA: TGTGCCAGCAGTTTCTCGGTAAATTCACCCCTCCACTTT.

This chain links TRBV28 with TRBJ1-5, with TRBD1 matching over 10 bases. V gave up 5 bases and J gave up 7 bases; unmatched junction bases: 14. The CDR3 is 17 residues long. Germline V gives CDR1 MDHEN, CDR2 SYDVKM. This CDR3 reads CASSPGQGRPLGQPQHF. The CDR3 DNA reads as TGTGCCAGCAGTCCGGGACAGGGGAGGCCCCTGGGGCAGCCCCAGCATTTT.

This clone was observed a single time. This chain uses TRBV2 with TRBJ2-3, with 8 bases fitting TRBD2. The germline V gene has CDR1 SNHLY and CDR2 FYNNEI. This CDR3 is 14 amino acids long. After removal of 4 bases from V and 5 bases from J, the junction contained 5 bases not matched to a gene. CDR3 nucleotides: TGTGCCAGCAGTGTAGCGGGGCGGAAAGATACGCAGTATTTT. As protein: CASSVAGRKDTQYF.

The chain joins TRBV7-8 to TRBJ1-1; possibly TRBD1 for D (5 bases). Germline V gene sequence: CDR1 SGHVS, CDR2 FQNEAQ. The CDR3 has 15 residues. The germline V and J ends were trimmed by 2 bases and 8 bases, with 18 bases remaining between them. CDR3 in DNA: TGTGCCAGCAGCTTAAGGGCCCAGGGTGTCACCGAAGCTTTCTTT. It encodes CASSLRAQGVTEAFF. The whole variable domain, filled in from reference TRBV7-8 and TRBJ1-1, reads GAGVSQSPRYKVAKRGQDVALRCDPISGHVSLFWYQQALGQGPEFLTYFQNEAQLDKSGLPSDRFFAERPEGSVSTLKIQRTQQEDSAVYLCASSLRAQGVTEAFFGQGTRLTVV.

V usage is TRBV5-6 and J usage is TRBJ2-1; D unclear. Germline V lookup: CDR1 SGHDT, CDR2 YYEEEE. V lost 0 bases and J 5 bases, leaving 3 bases between the germline ends. This CDR3 is 12 amino acids long. Here the CDR3 reads CASSLVNNEQFF. Here the CDR3 DNA reads TGTGCCAGCAGCTTGGTCAACAATGAGCAGTTCTTC.

The chain carries TRBV14 and TRBJ2-1; D is ambiguous. The CDR3 length is 16 residues. Trimming took off 8 bases at V and 7 bases at J, with 24 bases between the two ends. Per germline, CDR1 SGHDN and CDR2 FVKESK. CDR3 protein: CASSKTWLGRGNEQFF. CDR3 bases: TGTGCCAGCTCCAAGACTTGGTTAGGAAGAGGTAATGAGCAGTTCTTC. The complete variable domain, with remaining parts taken from reference TRBV14 and TRBJ2-1, reads EAGVTQFPSHSVIEKGQTVTLRCDPISGHDNLYWYRRVMGKEIKFLLHFVKESKQDESGMPNNRFLAERTGGTYSTLKVQPAELEDSGVYFCASSKTWLGRGNEQFFGPGTRLTVL.

This chain connects TRBV7-9 to TRBJ2-2, with 8 bases matching TRBD2. CDR3 length equals 16 residues. Germline CDR1 is SEHNR and CDR2 is FQNEAQ (reference sequence). V lost 4 bases, J lost 2 bases, and 6 bases stayed unmatched. The CDR3 bases are TGTGCCAGCAGCTCAACTAGCGGAGTTAACACCGGGGAGCTGTTTTTT. This translates into CASSSTSGVNTGELFF.

This clone was recorded a few times. The chain links TRBV5-1 to TRBJ2-7, with D perhaps TRBD2 (5 bases). Germline V gene sequence: CDR1 SGHRS, CDR2 YFSETQ. Trimming pared 3 bases from V and 0 bases from J, leaving 16 bases between. This CDR3 is built from 16 residues. The CDR3, as DNA: TGCGCCAGCAGCTGGGATGGAGGAGGCCCCTCCTACGAGCAGTACTTC. Protein product: CASSWDGGGPSYEQYF. The variable domain in full, completed from reference TRBV5-1 and TRBJ2-7, reads KAGVTQTPRYLIKTRGQQVTLSCSPISGHRSVSWYQQTPGQGLQFLFEYFSETQRNKGNFPGRFSGRQFSNSRSEMNVSTLELGDSALYLCASSWDGGGPSYEQYFGPGTRLTVT.

The rearrangement uses TRBV5-1 and TRBJ1-4; 7 bases match TRBD1. Germline V gene sequence: CDR1 SGHRS, CDR2 YFSETQ. The CDR3 sequence is 15 residues long. Losses at the gene ends were 3 bases for V and 3 bases for J; bases not matched to a gene: 5. The CDR3 here is CASSSTGAANEKLFF. The CDR3 nucleotides read TGCGCCAGCAGCTCAACAGGGGCCGCTAATGAAAAACTGTTTTTT. The variable domain in full, completed from reference TRBV5-1 and TRBJ1-4, reads KAGVTQTPRYLIKTRGQQVTLSCSPISGHRSVSWYQQTPGQGLQFLFEYFSETQRNKGNFPGRFSGRQFSNSRSEMNVSTLELGDSALYLCASSSTGAANEKLFFGSGTQLSVL.

This clone was detected only once. The CDR3 coding sequence is TGTGCCAGTAGTCCCGGGACAGGCTACAATGAGCAGTTCTTC. Residues: CASSPGTGYNEQFF. V and J are TRBV19 and TRBJ2-1, with 8 bases aligning to TRBD1. This CDR3 has 14 amino acids. From germline, CDR1 is LNHDA and CDR2 SQIVND (reference sequence). With V trimmed by 5 bases and J by 3 bases, 3 bases remained unmatched.

The J gene is TRBJ1-2, the V gene TRBV28, with D unresolved. The CDR3 extends over 15 amino acids. Trimming took off 3 bases at V and 0 bases at J, with 11 bases between the two ends. Germline-derived CDR1 and CDR2 are MDHEN and SYDVKM. The CDR3 reads CASSFEGYSNYGYTF. The CDR3 DNA follows: TGTGCCAGCAGTTTTGAGGGTTATTCTAACTATGGCTACACCTTC.

J is TRBJ1-2 and V is TRBV19; D gene ambiguous. The CDR3 sequence is 12 residues long. Deletions cut 5 bases from V and 4 bases from J, with 8 bases between. Per germline, CDR1 LNHDA and CDR2 SQIVND (reference sequence). CDR3 in DNA: TGTGCCAGTAGTCCCCTATCCTATGGCTACACCTTC. Its protein is CASSPLSYGYTF.

This sequence joins TRBV7-2 and TRBJ2-3; perhaps TRBD1 as D (6 bases). The V gene's germline CDR1 is SGHTA and CDR2 FQGNSA. This CDR3 comprises 16 residues. The V end was cut by 0 bases, the J end by 4 bases, with 14 bases between. The CDR3 here is CASSLAGGQFPDTQYF. CDR3 nucleotides: TGTGCCAGCAGCTTAGCAGGGGGTCAGTTTCCAGATACGCAGTATTTT.

V usage is TRBV7-9 and J usage is TRBJ1-4; unclear D gene. Germline V gives CDR1 SEHNR, CDR2 FQNEAQ (reference sequence). V was cut by 4 bases and J by 6 bases, with 12 bases left in between. There are 14 residues in the CDR3. CDR3 residues: CASSSRMRDEKLFF. In nucleotides, the CDR3 is TGTGCCAGCAGCTCCCGGATGAGGGATGAAAAACTGTTTTTT.

The V call is TRBV5-1, the J call TRBJ2-7, with D possibly TRBD2 on 5 matching bases. V was clipped by 0 bases and J by 5 bases, with 12 bases between them. CDR1 and CDR2 from the germline V gene are SGHRS and YFSETQ. The CDR3 length is 14 residues. The CDR3, as DNA: TGCGCCAGCAGCTTGGCCGCTAGCTTGGACGAGCAGTACTTC. Encoded protein: CASSLAASLDEQYF.

The gene calls are TRBV7-3 and TRBJ2-7, with 7 bases lining up with TRBD2. Looked up from germline, CDR1 is SGHTA and CDR2 is FQGTGA. The junction had 13 bases not matched to a gene; V was cut back by 6 bases and J by 5 bases. The CDR3 extends over 15 amino acids. The CDR3 is CASSRWAGAGDEQYF. CDR3 coding DNA: TGTGCCAGCAGTCGATGGGCAGGCGCGGGGGACGAGCAGTACTTC.

The rearrangement joins TRBV27 to TRBJ1-2, with 8 bases aligning to TRBD1. This CDR3 comprises 13 residues. Germline CDR1 and CDR2: MNHEY and SMNVEV (reference sequence). J lost 6 bases, V lost 6 bases, and 6 bases had no gene match. The CDR3 region is CASSDRGRDGYTF. The CDR3 DNA reads TGTGCCAGCAGCGACAGGGGCCGGGATGGCTACACCTTC.

This clone was found once. This chain links TRBV4-2 with TRBJ2-3; 7 bases line up with TRBD1. Germline V gene lookup returns CDR1 LGHNA and CDR2 YNFKEQ. J gave up 1 base and V 4 bases, and 11 bases lay outside the gene matches. This CDR3 is 17 amino acids long. The CDR3 reads CASSPRGGQAGTDTQYF. The CDR3 nucleotides are TGTGCCAGCAGCCCGCGCGGCGGACAGGCGGGCACAGATACGCAGTATTTT.

The chain uses TRBV27 and TRBJ2-1; D perhaps matches TRBD1 (6 bases). V was cut by 2 bases and J by 3 bases, with 11 bases left in between. Looked up from germline, CDR1 is MNHEY and CDR2 is SMNVEV (reference sequence). The CDR3 runs 15 residues. DNA of the CDR3: TGTGCCAGCAGTTTAGCAGGGGCGGACTACAATGAGCAGTTCTTC. Its protein product is CASSLAGADYNEQFF.

In DNA form, the CDR3 reads TGTGCCAGCAGCTTAGAACCGACAGGGAGAAGCACAGATACGCAGTATTTT. This gives the protein CASSLEPTGRSTDTQYF. The chain uses TRBV11-2 and TRBJ2-3; 7 nucleotides align to TRBD1. CDR1 and CDR2 from the germline V gene are SGHAT and FQNNGV. The CDR3 is 17 amino acids. The junction had 6 bases not matched to a gene; V was cut back by 0 bases and J by 0 bases.

The V and J genes are TRBV5-5 and TRBJ1-5, with D maybe TRBD1 (5 bases). CDR1 and CDR2 from the germline V gene are SGHKS and YYEKEE (reference sequence). Trimming pared 1 base from V and 1 base from J, leaving 9 bases between. There are 15 residues in the CDR3. The CDR3 bases are TGTGCCAGCAGCTTGCTGGGGGGGAGCAATCAGCCCCAGCATTTT. Translated, it gives CASSLLGGSNQPQHF.

V and J are TRBV28 and TRBJ2-7, with D possibly being TRBD1 (5 bases). Looked up from germline, CDR1 is MDHEN and CDR2 is SYDVKM. The CDR3 loop spans 14 amino acids. V lost 0 bases, J lost 2 bases, and 8 bases lay in between. Here the CDR3 reads CASSLWGRAYEQYF. CDR3 DNA: TGTGCCAGCAGTTTATGGGGCAGGGCCTACGAGCAGTACTTC.

The rearrangement joins TRBV5-1 to TRBJ2-1, with D hard to call. The CDR3 totals 12 residues. Per germline, CDR1 SGHRS and CDR2 YFSETQ. With 0 bases removed from V and 12 bases from J, the gap between germline ends came to 10 bases. The CDR3 DNA is TGCGCCAGCAGCTTGGTTTCAATGAGGCAGTTCTTC. Protein: CASSLVSMRQFF.